These T cell receptor beta chains were read from a single sample in a study of PD-1 blockade in classical Hodgkin lymphoma. Sequencing was performed with immunoSEQ multiplex PCR; in TCRdb, only in-frame clones are kept and a portion is missing. The profile shows fewer than 30,000 clones, roughly four fifths of them singletons. Sequencing used peripheral blood mononuclear cells (PBMCs), obtained before the second cycle of nivolumab. All receptors come from a human donor with classical Hodgkin lymphoma. The CDR3 runs from the conserved cysteine through the conserved F or W. The D gene is left open where the match is weak. Size tells how often a clone was seen (once, few, many) or the class of an expanded clone, and some rows leave it out.

J gene: TRBJ1-1; D gene: .; V gene: TRBV5-4; clone size: few; CDR3 DNA: TGTGCCAGCAGTTGGGAGGGGAACACTGAAGCTTTCTTT; CDR3 protein: CASSWEGNTEAFF
J gene: TRBJ1-4; D gene: .; V gene: TRBV2; clone size: .; CDR3 DNA: TGTGCCAGCCGGTGGGGAGAAGGGGAAAAACTGTTTTTT; CDR3 protein: CASRWGEGEKLFF
J gene: TRBJ1-1; D gene: .; V gene: TRBV28; clone size: .; CDR3 DNA: TGTGCCAGCCGTAGGTGGACCCCGCGTCAATTTAGCAACACTGAAGCTTTCTTT; CDR3 protein: CASRRWTPRQFSNTEAFF
J gene: TRBJ1-1; D gene: .; V gene: TRBV28; clone size: .; CDR3 DNA: TGTGCCAGCAGTTTAGTGACTGTTTCGAACACTGAAGCTTTCTTT; CDR3 protein: CASSLVTVSNTEAFF
J gene: TRBJ1-4; D gene: .; V gene: TRBV27; clone size: .; CDR3 DNA: TGTGCCAGCAGTTGGGGCATGCGGGAAAAACTGTTTTTT; CDR3 protein: CASSWGMREKLFF
J gene: TRBJ2-1; D gene: .; V gene: TRBV4-2; clone size: .; CDR3 DNA: TGTGCCAGCAGCCAAGCCGGAGGGTCCGGGAATTACAATGAGCAGTTCTTC; CDR3 protein: CASSQAGGSGNYNEQFF
J gene: TRBJ2-7; D gene: TRBD1; V gene: TRBV7-2; clone size: .; CDR3 DNA: TGTGCCAGCAGCCAGGACAGGGGGGTCACCTACGAGCAGTACTTC; CDR3 protein: CASSQDRGVTYEQYF
J gene: TRBJ1-4; D gene: .; V gene: TRBV5-6; clone size: once; CDR3 DNA: TGTGCCAGCAGCTTGGGGACCCGAGATGAAAAACTGTTTTTT; CDR3 protein: CASSLGTRDEKLFF
J gene: TRBJ1-1; D gene: TRBD1; V gene: TRBV15; clone size: .; CDR3 DNA: TGTGCCACCAGCTCTCGGCAGGGGGAGGGTCAGACTGAAGCTTTCTTT; CDR3 protein: CATSSRQGEGQTEAFF
J gene: TRBJ2-7; D gene: TRBD1; V gene: TRBV2; clone size: .; CDR3 DNA: TGTGCCAGCAATGACTGGACAGGAGTCGGCGAGCAGTACTTC; CDR3 protein: CASNDWTGVGEQYF
J gene: TRBJ2-6; D gene: .; V gene: TRBV10-3; clone size: .; CDR3 DNA: TGTGCCATCGATGGCAGGGTCGGATCTGGGGCCAACGTCCTGACTTTC; CDR3 protein: CAIDGRVGSGANVLTF
J gene: TRBJ1-5; D gene: TRBD1; V gene: TRBV7-6; clone size: .; CDR3 DNA: TGTGCCAGCAGCATCCGACAGGGAAGCAATCAGCCCCAGCATTTT; CDR3 protein: CASSIRQGSNQPQHF
J gene: TRBJ2-3; D gene: .; V gene: TRBV5-4; clone size: once; CDR3 DNA: TGTGCCAGCAGCTTGGAGGGTCAGTCTAGCACAGATACGCAGTATTTT; CDR3 protein: CASSLEGQSSTDTQYF
J gene: TRBJ2-7; D gene: .; V gene: TRBV7-8; clone size: .; CDR3 DNA: TGTGCCAGCACCACTTCCCGAATTCCTTACGAGCAGTACTTC; CDR3 protein: CASTTSRIPYEQYF
J gene: TRBJ1-1; D gene: .; V gene: TRBV4-3; clone size: .; CDR3 DNA: TGCGCCAGCAGCCAACAGGGGATATTAGGCACTGAAGCTTTCTTT; CDR3 protein: CASSQQGILGTEAFF
J gene: TRBJ2-7; D gene: TRBD1; V gene: TRBV4-1; clone size: .; CDR3 DNA: TGCGCCAGCAGCCCCCGGGGACAGAACCACGAGCAGTACTTC; CDR3 protein: CASSPRGQNHEQYF
J gene: TRBJ1-1; D gene: .; V gene: TRBV7-9; clone size: .; CDR3 DNA: TGTGCCAGCAGCTTAAAAGACAGGACGAACACTGAAGCTTTCTTT; CDR3 protein: CASSLKDRTNTEAFF